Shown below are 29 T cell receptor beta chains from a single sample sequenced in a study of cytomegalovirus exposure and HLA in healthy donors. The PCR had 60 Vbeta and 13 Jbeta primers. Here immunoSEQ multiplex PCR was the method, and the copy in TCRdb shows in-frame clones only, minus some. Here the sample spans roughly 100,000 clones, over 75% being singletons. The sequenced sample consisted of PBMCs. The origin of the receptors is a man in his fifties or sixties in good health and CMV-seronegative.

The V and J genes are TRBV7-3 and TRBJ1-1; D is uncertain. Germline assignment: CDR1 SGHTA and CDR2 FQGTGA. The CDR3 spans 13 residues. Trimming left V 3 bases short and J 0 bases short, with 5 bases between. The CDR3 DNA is TGTGCCAGCAGCTTCGACATGAACACTGAAGCTTTCTTT. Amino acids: CASSFDMNTEAFF.

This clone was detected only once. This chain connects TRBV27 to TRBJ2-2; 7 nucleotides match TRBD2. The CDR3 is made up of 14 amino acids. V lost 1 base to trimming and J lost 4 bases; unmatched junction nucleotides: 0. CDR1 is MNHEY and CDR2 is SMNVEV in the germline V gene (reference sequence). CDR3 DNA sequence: TGTGCCAGCAGTTTATGGGAGGGCACCGGGGAGCTGTTTTTT. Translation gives CASSLWEGTGELFF.

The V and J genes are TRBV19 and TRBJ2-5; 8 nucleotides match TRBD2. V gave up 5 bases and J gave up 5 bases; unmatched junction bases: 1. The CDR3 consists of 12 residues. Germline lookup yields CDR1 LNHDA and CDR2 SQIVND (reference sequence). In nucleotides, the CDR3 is TGTGCCAGTAGTCGGGGGGGGGAGACCCAGTACTTC. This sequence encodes CASSRGGETQYF.

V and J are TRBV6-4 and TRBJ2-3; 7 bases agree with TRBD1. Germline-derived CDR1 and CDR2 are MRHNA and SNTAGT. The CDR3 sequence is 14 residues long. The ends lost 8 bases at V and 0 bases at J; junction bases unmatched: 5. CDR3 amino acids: CASSRTGSTDTQYF. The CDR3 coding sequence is TGTGCCAGCTCCCGGACAGGCAGCACAGATACGCAGTATTTT.

As DNA, the CDR3 is TGTGCCAGCAGCGTACCAGGGTACGGCTACACCTTC. Amino acids: CASSVPGYGYTF. The chain joins TRBV9 to TRBJ1-2; TRBD1 might be the D (5 bases). Per germline, CDR1 SGDLS and CDR2 YYNGEE. The ends were cut back, 1 base at V and 8 bases at J, with 9 bases in the middle. CDR3 length equals 12 residues.

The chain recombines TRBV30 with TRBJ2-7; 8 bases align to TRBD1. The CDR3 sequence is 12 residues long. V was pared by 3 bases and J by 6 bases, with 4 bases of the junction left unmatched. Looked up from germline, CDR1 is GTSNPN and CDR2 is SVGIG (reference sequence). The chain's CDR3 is CAWSFTGGEQYF. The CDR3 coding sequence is TGTGCCTGGAGCTTTACAGGGGGCGAGCAGTACTTC. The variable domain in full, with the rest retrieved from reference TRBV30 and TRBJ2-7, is SQTIHQWPATLVQPVGSPLSLECTVEGTSNPNLYWYRQAAGRGLQLLFYSVGIGQISSEVPQNLSASRPQDRQFILSSKKLLLSDSGFYLCAWSFTGGEQYFGPGTRLTVT.

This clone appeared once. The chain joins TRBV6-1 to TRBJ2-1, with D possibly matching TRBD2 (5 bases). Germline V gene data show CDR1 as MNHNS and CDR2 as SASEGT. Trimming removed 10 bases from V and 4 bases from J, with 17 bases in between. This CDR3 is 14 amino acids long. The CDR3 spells CATLTRRGYNEQFF. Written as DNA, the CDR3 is TGTGCCACCCTGACACGCCGAGGGTACAATGAGCAGTTCTTC.

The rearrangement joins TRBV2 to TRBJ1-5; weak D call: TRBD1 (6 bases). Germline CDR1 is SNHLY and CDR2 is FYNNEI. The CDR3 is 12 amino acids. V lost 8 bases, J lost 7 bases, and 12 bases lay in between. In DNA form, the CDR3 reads TGTGCCAGCGCAGGGACAATGCAGCCCCAGCATTTT. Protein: CASAGTMQPQHF.

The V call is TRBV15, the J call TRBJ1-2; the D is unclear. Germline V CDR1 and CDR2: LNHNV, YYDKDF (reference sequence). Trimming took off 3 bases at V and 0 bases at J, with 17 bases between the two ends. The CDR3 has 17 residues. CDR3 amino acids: CATSRNRGYQANYGYTF. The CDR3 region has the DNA TGTGCCACCAGCAGGAATCGAGGCTACCAAGCTAACTATGGCTACACCTTC. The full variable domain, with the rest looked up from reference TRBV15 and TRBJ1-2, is DAMVIQNPRYQVTQFGKPVTLSCSQTLNHNVMYWYQQKSSQAPKLLFHYYDKDFNNEADTPDNFQSRRPNTSFCFLDIRSPGLGDTAMYLCATSRNRGYQANYGYTFGSGTRLTVV.

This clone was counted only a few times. Here the CDR3 DNA reads TGTGCCAGCAGTTACTCGACAGGGGTCTACGAGCAGTACTTC. Translating it yields CASSYSTGVYEQYF. The chain has TRBV6-6 and TRBJ2-7; TRBD1 agrees at 8 bases. CDR3 size: 14 residues. Germline V gives CDR1 MNHNY, CDR2 SVGAGI (reference sequence). V trimming: 0 bases; J trimming: 3 bases; junction bases outside the gene matches: 1.

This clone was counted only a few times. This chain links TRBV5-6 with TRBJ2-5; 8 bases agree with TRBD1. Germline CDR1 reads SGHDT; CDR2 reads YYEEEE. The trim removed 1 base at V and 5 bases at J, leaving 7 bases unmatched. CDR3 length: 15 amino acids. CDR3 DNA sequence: TGTGCCAGCAGCTTGTTTCAGGGGGCAGGGGAGACCCAGTACTTC. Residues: CASSLFQGAGETQYF.

CDR3 in amino acids: CASSLVREAETQYF. CDR3 in DNA: TGCGCCAGCAGCTTGGTGAGGGAAGCGGAGACCCAGTACTTC. This chain joins TRBV5-1 and TRBJ2-5, with D tentatively TRBD2 (5 bases). This CDR3 is 14 amino acids long. Trimming removed 0 bases at V and 5 bases at J, with 11 bases between. Germline CDR1 is SGHRS and CDR2 is YFSETQ.

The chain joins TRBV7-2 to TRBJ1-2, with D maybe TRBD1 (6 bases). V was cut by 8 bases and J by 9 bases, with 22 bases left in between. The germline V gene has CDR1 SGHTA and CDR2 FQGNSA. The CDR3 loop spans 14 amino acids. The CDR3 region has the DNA TGTGCCAGCGGTAGACAGGCCTCCGATACAAGCTACACCTTC. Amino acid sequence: CASGRQASDTSYTF.

The CDR3 nucleotides read TGTGCCAGCAGCCCCGGACTAGCGGGAAGCTCCTACGAGCAGTACTTC. Amino acids: CASSPGLAGSSYEQYF. V is TRBV4-2 and J is TRBJ2-7; 12 positions agree with TRBD2. CDR1 is LGHNA and CDR2 is YNFKEQ in the germline V gene. Trimming cost V 4 bases and J 0 bases; bases outside gene matches: 4. The CDR3 contains 16 residues.

Here the CDR3 DNA reads TGTGCCAGCGGGGGACAGGTTGTCTTTAACTATGGCTACACCTTC. Protein: CASGGQVVFNYGYTF. The chain is built from TRBV2 and TRBJ1-2, with 8 bases matching TRBD1. The CDR3 spans 15 residues. Germline assignment: CDR1 SNHLY and CDR2 FYNNEI. V shed 8 bases and J 1 base; nucleotides not matched to a gene: 9.

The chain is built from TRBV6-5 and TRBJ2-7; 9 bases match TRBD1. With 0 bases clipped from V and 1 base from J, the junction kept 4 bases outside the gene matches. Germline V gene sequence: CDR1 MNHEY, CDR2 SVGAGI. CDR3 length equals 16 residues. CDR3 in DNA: TGTGCCAGCAGTTACTCCGGGACAGGGAGGTCCTACGAGCAGTACTTC. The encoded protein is CASSYSGTGRSYEQYF.

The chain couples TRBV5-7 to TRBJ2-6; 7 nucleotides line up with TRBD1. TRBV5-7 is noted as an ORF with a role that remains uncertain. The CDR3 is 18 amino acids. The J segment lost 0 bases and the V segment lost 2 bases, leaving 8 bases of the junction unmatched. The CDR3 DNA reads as TGTGCCAGCAGCTTCCAGGACAGGAGGTGCTCTGGGGCCAACGTCCTGACTTTC. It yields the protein CASSFQDRRCSGANVLTF.

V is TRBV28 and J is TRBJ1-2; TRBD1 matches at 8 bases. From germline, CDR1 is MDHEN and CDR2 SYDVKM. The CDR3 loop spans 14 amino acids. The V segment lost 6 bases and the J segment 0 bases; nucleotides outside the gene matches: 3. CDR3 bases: TGTGCCAGCAGCTGGACAGGGCCTAACTATGGCTACACCTTC. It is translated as CASSWTGPNYGYTF.

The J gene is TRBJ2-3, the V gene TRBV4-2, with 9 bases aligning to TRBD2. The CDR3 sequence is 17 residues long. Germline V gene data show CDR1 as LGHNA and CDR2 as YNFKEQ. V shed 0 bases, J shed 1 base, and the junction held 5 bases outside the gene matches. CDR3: CASSQEIVAGGTDTQYF. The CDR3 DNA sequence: TGTGCCAGCAGCCAAGAGATCGTAGCGGGGGGCACAGATACGCAGTATTTT.

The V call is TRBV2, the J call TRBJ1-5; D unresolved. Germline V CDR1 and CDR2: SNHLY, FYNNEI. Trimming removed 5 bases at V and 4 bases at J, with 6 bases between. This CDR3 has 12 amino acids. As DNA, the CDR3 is TGTGCCAGCAGTCTCCTTAATCAGCCCCAGCATTTT. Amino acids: CASSLLNQPQHF.

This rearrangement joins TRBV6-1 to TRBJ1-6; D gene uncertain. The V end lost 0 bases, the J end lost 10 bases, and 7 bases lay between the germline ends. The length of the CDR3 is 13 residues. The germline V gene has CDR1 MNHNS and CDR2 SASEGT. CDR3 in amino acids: CASSEAGESPLHF. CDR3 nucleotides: TGTGCCAGCAGTGAAGCCGGGGAGTCACCCCTCCACTTT.

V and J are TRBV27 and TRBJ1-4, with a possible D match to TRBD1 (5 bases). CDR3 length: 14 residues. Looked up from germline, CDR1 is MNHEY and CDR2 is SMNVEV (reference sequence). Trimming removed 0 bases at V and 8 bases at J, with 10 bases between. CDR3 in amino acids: CASSLSFDSEKLFF. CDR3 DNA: TGTGCCAGCAGTTTATCTTTCGACAGCGAAAAACTGTTTTTT.

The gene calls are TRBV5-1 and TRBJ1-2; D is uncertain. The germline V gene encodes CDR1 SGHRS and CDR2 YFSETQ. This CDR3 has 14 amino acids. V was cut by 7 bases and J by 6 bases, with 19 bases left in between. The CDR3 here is CASSQDREGNGYTF. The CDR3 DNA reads TGCGCCAGCTCTCAGGATAGGGAGGGAAATGGCTACACCTTC.

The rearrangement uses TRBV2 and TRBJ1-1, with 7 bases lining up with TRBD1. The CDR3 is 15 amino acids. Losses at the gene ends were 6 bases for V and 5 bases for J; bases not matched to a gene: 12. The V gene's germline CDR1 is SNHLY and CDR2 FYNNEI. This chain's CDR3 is CASSALGQSLTEAFF. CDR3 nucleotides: TGTGCCAGCAGCGCTCTGGGACAGTCATTAACTGAAGCTTTCTTT.

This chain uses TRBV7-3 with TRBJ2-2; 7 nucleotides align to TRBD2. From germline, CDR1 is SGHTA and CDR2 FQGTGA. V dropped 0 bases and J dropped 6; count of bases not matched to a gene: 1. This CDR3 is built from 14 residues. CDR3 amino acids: CASSLTGGSGELFF. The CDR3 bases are TGTGCCAGCAGCTTAACGGGAGGGTCCGGGGAGCTGTTTTTT.

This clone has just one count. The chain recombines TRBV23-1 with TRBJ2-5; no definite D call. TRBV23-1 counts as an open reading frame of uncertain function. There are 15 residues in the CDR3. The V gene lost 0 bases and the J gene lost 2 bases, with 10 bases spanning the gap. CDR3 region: CASSQSTGGQETQYF. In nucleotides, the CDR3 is TGCGCCAGCAGTCAATCGACCGGCGGTCAAGAGACCCAGTACTTC.

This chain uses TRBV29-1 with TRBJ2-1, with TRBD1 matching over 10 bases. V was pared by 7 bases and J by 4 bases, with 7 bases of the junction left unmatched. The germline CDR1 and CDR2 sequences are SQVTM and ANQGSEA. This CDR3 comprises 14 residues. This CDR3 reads CSEKTGGLYNEQFF. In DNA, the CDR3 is TGCAGCGAAAAGACAGGGGGCCTTTACAATGAGCAGTTCTTC.

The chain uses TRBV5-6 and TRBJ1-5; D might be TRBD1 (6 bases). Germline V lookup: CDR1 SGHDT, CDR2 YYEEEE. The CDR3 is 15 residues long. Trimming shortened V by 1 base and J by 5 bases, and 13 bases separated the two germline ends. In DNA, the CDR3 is TGTGCCAGCAGCTTGTTCTGGGCAGGGGATCAGCCCCAGCATTTT. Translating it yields CASSLFWAGDQPQHF.

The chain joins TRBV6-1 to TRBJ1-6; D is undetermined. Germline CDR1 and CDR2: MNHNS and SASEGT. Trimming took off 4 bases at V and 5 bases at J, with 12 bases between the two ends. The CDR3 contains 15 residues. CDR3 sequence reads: CASSGQDLNNSPLHF. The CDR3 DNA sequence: TGTGCCAGCAGTGGCCAAGACTTGAATAATTCACCCCTCCACTTT.